The 4 T cell receptor beta chains reported below all come from one sample, sequenced in a study of T cell responses to AZD1222 COVID-19 vaccine. Sequenced by immunoSEQ multiplex PCR; TCRdb stores in-frame clones only, minus some. The sample shows around 83,000 clones, around 92% of them seen only once. This sample comprised peripheral blood, obtained on day 0 of AZD1222 vaccination. These TCRs come from an adult in good health.

J is TRBJ1-2 and V is TRBV7-2, with D possibly TRBD1 on 5 matching bases. The CDR3 length is 15 residues. Germline CDR1 SGHTA, CDR2 FQGNSA. V was shortened by 1 base and J by 4 bases, with 13 bases between the two germline ends. CDR3 sequence reads: CASSLEQAASYGYTF. Written as DNA, the CDR3 is TGTGCCAGCAGCTTAGAACAGGCTGCTAGCTATGGCTACACCTTC.

The chain uses TRBV6-1 and TRBJ2-1, with TRBD2 identical over 14 bases. Unmatched junction bases numbered 6, after V lost 4 bases and J lost 7 bases. Looked up from germline, CDR1 is MNHNS and CDR2 is SASEGT. The CDR3 is made up of 16 amino acids. CDR3 in DNA: TGTGCCAGCAGTGCCCGACTAGCGGGAGGGCCGAATGAGCAGTTCTTC. Translating gives CASSARLAGGPNEQFF.

The rearrangement joins TRBV6-1 to TRBJ1-2; D gene ambiguous. V was clipped by 7 bases and J by 1 base, with 10 bases between them. CDR1 and CDR2 (germline): MNHNS, SASEGT. There are 13 residues in the CDR3. The CDR3 nucleotides read TGTGCCAGCACTGTAGGCAGTAACTATGGCTACACCTTC. Amino acid sequence: CASTVGSNYGYTF.

V is TRBV4-1 and J is TRBJ2-1; the D gene could be TRBD1 or TRBD2 (5 bases each). This CDR3 spans 17 amino acids. The germline CDR1 and CDR2 sequences are MGHRA and YSYEKL. Trimming cost V 1 base and J 2 bases, with 15 bases left between them. The CDR3 region is CASSQATTRDPYNEQFF. DNA for the CDR3: TGCGCCAGCAGCCAAGCCACAACTAGGGACCCCTACAATGAGCAGTTCTTC.